Listed here are 4 T cell receptor beta chains from one sample, sequenced in a study of response to subunit inactivated influenza vaccine. TCRdb called the RT-PCR reads again in MiXCR, with one record for every CDR3 protein. The table has 650,000 to 800,000 distinct CDR3 sequences, roughly 13% seen once. Sequenced here: PBMCs from blood, sampled around 14 days before vaccination. The origin of the receptors is a man aged 50-60 years who received an inactivated influenza vaccine.

The V call is TRBV4-3, the J call TRBJ2-7, with TRBD2 identical over 7 bases. The germline gives CDR1 LGHNA, CDR2 YSLEER. V shed 4 bases, J shed 5 bases, and the junction held 8 bases outside the gene matches. The CDR3 spans 14 residues. CDR3 region: CASSRGAGEDEQYF. DNA for the CDR3: TGCGCCAGCAGCCGCGGGGCGGGAGAGGACGAGCAGTACTTC.

The gene calls are TRBV28 and TRBJ2-2; 10 positions agree with TRBD1. CDR1 and CDR2 from the germline V gene are MDHEN and SYDVKM. The CDR3 is 16 amino acids. V lost 7 bases, J lost 4 bases, and 9 bases stayed unmatched. The CDR3 protein is CASTPNRDRGTGELFF. CDR3 nucleotides: TGTGCCAGCACCCCTAATCGGGACAGGGGCACCGGGGAGCTGTTTTTT.

There are a few counts of this clonotype. This chain connects TRBV4-3 to TRBJ1-5; TRBD1 aligns across 8 bases. Germline CDR1 reads LGHNA; CDR2 reads YSLEER. After removal of 1 base from V and 9 bases from J, the junction contained 5 bases not matched to a gene. This CDR3 is 14 amino acids long. The CDR3 sequence: CASSQGQGFGPQHF. For the CDR3, the DNA is TGCGCCAGCAGCCAAGGACAGGGGTTTGGGCCCCAGCATTTT.

This clonotype showed up just a few times. The V call is TRBV24-1, the J call TRBJ2-1; 12 bases are a match to TRBD2. CDR3 size: 16 residues. J lost 8 bases, V lost 2 bases, and 6 bases had no gene match. The germline gives CDR1 KGHDR, CDR2 SFDVKD. The CDR3 nucleotides are TGTGCCACCAGTGATTCGGGGACTAGCGGGCTAGATGAGCAGTTCTTC. Translating it yields CATSDSGTSGLDEQFF.